Each of the 2 T cell receptor beta chains below was sequenced from the same sample in a study of beta chain features in type 1 diabetes. Investigators reverse transcribed all isolated RNA, so they sequenced expressed TCRB transcripts. Measured with immunoSEQ multiplex PCR; TCRdb has only the in-frame clones, and not every one. The sample yields under 800,000 clones, about 16% seen once. The sample taken for sequencing was naive CD4+ T cells from blood. These receptors all stem from a man aged 18 to 30 in good health.

For this clone: Other DNA sequences within the sample encode an identical CDR3. V gene TRBV7-6 combines with J gene TRBJ1-1, with D maybe TRBD1 (6 bases). Germline CDR1 SGHVS, CDR2 FNYEAQ. Trimming shortened V by 5 bases and J by 1 base, and 8 bases separated the two germline ends. The CDR3 consists of 13 residues. This CDR3 is CASSEQGNTEAFF. As DNA, the CDR3 is TGTGCCAGCAGCGAACAGGGGAACACTGAAGCTTTCTTT.

The chain's CDR3 is CASRRQGGTDTQYF. CDR3 in DNA: TGTGCCAGCAGGAGACAGGGTGGCACAGATACGCAGTATTTT. V is TRBV6-5 and J is TRBJ2-3; 7 bases agree with TRBD1. The length of the CDR3 is 14 residues. Germline V lookup: CDR1 MNHEY, CDR2 SVGAGI. J gave up 1 base and V 6 bases, and 4 bases lay outside the gene matches.